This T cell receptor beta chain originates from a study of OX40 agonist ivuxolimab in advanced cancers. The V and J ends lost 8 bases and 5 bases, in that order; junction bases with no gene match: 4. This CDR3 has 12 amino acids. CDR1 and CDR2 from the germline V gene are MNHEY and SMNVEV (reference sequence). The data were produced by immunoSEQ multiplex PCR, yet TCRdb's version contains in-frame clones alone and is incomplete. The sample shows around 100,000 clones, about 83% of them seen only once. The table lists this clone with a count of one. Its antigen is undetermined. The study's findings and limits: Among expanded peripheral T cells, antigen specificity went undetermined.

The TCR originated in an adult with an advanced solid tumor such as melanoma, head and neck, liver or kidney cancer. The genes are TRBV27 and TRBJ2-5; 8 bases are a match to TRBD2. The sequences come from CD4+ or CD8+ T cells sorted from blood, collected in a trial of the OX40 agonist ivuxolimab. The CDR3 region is CASRGGRETQYF. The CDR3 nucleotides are TGTGCCAGCCGGGGGGGCCGGGAGACCCAGTACTTC.